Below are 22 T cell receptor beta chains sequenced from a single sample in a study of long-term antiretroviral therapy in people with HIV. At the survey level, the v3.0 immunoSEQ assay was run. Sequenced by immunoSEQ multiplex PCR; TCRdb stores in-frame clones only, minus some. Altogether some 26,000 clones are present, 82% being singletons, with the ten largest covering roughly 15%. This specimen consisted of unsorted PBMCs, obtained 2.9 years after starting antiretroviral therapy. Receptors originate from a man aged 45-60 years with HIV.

CDR3 amino acids: CASSLVDSRSEQFF. Written as DNA, the CDR3 is TGTGCCAGCAGCTTGGTGGACAGCAGGAGTGAGCAGTTCTTC. This chain links TRBV5-4 with TRBJ2-1, with D perhaps matching TRBD1 (6 bases). The V gene lost 0 bases and the J gene lost 9 bases, with 13 bases spanning the gap. The CDR3 loop spans 14 amino acids. Germline V gene sequence: CDR1 SGHNT, CDR2 YYREEE (reference sequence).

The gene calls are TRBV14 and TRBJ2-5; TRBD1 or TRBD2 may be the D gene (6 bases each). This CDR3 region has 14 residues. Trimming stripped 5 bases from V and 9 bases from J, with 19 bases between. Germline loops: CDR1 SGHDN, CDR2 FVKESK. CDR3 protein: CASSYSGSKGAQYF. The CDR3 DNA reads TGTGCCAGCAGCTACAGCGGGTCGAAGGGGGCCCAGTACTTC.

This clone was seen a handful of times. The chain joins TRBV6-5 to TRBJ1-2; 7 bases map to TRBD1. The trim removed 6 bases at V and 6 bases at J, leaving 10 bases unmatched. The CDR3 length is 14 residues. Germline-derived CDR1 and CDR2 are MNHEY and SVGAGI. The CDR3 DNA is TGTGCCAGCAGCCCGGACAGGATTATTGATGGCTACACCTTC. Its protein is CASSPDRIIDGYTF.

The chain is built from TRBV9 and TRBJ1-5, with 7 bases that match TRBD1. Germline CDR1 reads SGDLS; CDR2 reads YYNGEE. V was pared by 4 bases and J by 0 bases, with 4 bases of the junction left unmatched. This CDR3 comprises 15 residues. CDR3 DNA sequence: TGTGCCAGCAGCCCACAGGGGTATAGCAATCAGCCCCAGCATTTT. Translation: CASSPQGYSNQPQHF.

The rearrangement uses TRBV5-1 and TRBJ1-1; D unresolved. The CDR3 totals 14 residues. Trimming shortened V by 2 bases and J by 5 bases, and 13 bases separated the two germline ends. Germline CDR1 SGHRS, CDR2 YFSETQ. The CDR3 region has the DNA TGCGCCAGCAGCTTCGGGTTTAGTGAAACTGAAGCTTTCTTT. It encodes CASSFGFSETEAFF.

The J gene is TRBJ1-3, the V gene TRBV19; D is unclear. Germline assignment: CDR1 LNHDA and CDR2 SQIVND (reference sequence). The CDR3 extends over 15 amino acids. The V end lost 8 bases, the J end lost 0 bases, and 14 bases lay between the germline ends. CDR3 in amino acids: CASRPGRNSGNTIYF. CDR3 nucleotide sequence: TGTGCCAGTCGCCCAGGACGCAACTCTGGAAACACCATATATTTT.

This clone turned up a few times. CDR3 DNA: TGTGCCAGCAGCTTAGATCCCAATGAGCAGTTCTTC. It specifies CASSLDPNEQFF. The V and J genes are TRBV7-6 and TRBJ2-1; D remains unclear. The CDR3 contains 12 residues. Trimming pared 1 base from V and 6 bases from J, leaving 4 bases between. Germline CDR1 reads SGHVS; CDR2 reads FNYEAQ.

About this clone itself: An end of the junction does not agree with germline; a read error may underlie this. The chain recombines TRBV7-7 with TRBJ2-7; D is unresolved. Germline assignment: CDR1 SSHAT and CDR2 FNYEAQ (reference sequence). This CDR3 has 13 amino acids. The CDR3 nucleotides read TGTGCTAGCAGCTTTCGAGTTGCCTACGAGCAGTACTTC. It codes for CASSFRVAYEQYF.

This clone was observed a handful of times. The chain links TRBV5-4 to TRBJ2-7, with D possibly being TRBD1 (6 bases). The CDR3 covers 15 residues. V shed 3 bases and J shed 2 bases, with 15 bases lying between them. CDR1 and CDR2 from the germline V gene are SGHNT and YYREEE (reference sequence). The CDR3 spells CASSSGTRKTYEQYF. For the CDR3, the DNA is TGTGCCAGCAGCTCCGGGACACGGAAAACCTACGAGCAGTACTTC.

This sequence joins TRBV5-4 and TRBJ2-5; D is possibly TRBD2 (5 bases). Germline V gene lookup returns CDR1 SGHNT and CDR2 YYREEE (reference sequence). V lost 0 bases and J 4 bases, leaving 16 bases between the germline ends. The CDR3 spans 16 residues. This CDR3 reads CASSLAGGLKIETQYF. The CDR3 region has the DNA TGTGCCAGCAGCTTGGCCGGAGGACTGAAAATAGAGACCCAGTACTTC. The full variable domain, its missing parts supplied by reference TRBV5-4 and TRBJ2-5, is ETGVTQSPTHLIKTRGQQVTLRCSSQSGHNTVSWYQQALGQGPQFIFQYYREEENGRGNFPPRFSGLQFPNYSSELNVNALELDDSALYLCASSLAGGLKIETQYFGPGTRLLVL.

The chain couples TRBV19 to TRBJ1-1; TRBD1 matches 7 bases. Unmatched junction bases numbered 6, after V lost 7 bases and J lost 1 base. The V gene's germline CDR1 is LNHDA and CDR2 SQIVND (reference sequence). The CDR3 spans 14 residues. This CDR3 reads CASKGQPPNTEAFF. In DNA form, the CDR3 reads TGTGCCAGTAAGGGACAGCCACCGAACACTGAAGCTTTCTTT.

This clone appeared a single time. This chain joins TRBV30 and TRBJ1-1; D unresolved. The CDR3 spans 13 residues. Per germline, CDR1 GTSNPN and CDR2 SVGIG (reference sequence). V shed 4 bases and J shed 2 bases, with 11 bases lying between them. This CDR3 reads CAWKVSLNTEAFF. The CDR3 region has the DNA TGTGCCTGGAAGGTCAGTTTAAACACTGAAGCTTTCTTT.

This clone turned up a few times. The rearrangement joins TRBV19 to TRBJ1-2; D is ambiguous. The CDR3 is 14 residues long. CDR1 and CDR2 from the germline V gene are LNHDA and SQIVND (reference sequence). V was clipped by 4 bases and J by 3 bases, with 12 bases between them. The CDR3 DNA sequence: TGTGCCAGTAGTAAGGGTTACAACGACTATGGCTACACCTTC. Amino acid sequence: CASSKGYNDYGYTF. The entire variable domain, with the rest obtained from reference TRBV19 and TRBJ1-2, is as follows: DGGITQSPKYLFRKEGQNVTLSCEQNLNHDAMYWYRQDPGQGLRLIYYSQIVNDFQKGDIAEGYSVSREKKESFPLTVTSAQKNPTAFYLCASSKGYNDYGYTFGSGTRLTVV.

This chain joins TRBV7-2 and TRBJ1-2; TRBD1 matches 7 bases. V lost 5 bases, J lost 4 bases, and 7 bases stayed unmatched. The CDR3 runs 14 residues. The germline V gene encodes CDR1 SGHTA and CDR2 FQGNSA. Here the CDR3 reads CASSLGQAGYGYTF. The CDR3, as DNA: TGTGCCAGCAGCCTCGGACAGGCAGGCTATGGCTACACCTTC.

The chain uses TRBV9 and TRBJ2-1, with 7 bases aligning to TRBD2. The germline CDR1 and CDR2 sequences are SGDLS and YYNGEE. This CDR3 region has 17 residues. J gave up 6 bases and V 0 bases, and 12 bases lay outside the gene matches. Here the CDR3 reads CASSVVPASGGVNEQFF. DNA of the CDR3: TGTGCCAGCAGCGTAGTACCGGCTAGCGGAGGGGTCAATGAGCAGTTCTTC.

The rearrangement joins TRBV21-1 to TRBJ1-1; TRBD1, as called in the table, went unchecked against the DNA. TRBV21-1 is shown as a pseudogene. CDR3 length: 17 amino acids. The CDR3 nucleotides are TGTGCCAGCAGCACCCGGACAGGGAAGATTGTGGGCACTGAAGCTTTCTTT. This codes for CASSTRTGKIVGTEAFF.

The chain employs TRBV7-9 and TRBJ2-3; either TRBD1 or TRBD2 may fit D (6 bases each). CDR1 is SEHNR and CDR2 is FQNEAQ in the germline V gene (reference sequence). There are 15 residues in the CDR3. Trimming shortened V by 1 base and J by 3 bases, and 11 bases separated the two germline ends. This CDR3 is CASSLGGASTDTQYF. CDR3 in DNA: TGTGCCAGCAGCTTAGGGGGGGCCTCAACAGATACGCAGTATTTT.

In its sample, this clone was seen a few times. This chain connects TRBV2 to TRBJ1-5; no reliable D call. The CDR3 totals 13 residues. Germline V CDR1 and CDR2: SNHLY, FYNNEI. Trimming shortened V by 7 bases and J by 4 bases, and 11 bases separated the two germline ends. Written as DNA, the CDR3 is TGTGCCAGCAATATCCGGGGAAATCAGCCCCAGCATTTT. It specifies CASNIRGNQPQHF.

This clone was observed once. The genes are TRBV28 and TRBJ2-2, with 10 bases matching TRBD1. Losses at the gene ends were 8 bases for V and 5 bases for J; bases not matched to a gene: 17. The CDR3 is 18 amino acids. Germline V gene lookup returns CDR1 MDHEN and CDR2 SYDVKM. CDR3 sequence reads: CASRLTGTGVVQTGELFF. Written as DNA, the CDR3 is TGTGCCAGCCGATTAACCGGGACAGGGGTGGTACAAACCGGGGAGCTGTTTTTT.

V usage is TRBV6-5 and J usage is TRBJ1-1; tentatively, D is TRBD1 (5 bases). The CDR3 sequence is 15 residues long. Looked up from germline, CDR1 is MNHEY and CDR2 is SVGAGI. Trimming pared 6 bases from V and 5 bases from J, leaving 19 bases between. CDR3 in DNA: TGTGCCAGCAGCCCCTGGGGGGTGGAGGGAACTGAAGCTTTCTTT. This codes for CASSPWGVEGTEAFF.

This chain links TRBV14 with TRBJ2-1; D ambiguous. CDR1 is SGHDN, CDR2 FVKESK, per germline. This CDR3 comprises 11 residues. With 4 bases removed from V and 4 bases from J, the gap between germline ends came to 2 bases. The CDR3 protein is CASSLYNEQFF. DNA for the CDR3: TGTGCCAGCAGCCTTTACAATGAGCAGTTCTTC. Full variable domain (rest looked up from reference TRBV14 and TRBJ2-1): EAGVTQFPSHSVIEKGQTVTLRCDPISGHDNLYWYRRVMGKEIKFLLHFVKESKQDESGMPNNRFLAERTGGTYSTLKVQPAELEDSGVYFCASSLYNEQFFGPGTRLTVL.

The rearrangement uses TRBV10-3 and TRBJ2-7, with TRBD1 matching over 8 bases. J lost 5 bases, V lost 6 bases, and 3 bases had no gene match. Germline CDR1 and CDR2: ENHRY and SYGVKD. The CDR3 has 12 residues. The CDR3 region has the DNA TGTGCCATCAGAGGACAGGGCCACGAGCAGTACTTC. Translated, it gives CAIRGQGHEQYF.